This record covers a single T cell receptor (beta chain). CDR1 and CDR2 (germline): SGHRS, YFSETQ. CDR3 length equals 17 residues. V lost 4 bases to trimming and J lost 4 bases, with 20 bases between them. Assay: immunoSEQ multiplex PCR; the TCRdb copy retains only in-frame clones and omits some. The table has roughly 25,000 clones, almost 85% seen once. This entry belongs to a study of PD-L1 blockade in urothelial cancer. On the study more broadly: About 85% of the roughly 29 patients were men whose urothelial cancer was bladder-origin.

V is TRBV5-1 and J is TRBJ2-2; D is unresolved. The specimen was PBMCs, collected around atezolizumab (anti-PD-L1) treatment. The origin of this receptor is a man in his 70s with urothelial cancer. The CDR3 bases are TGCGCCAGCAGCCCTGTATTCGGCCAGGCCCGCACCGGGGAGCTGTTTTTT. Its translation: CASSPVFGQARTGELFF.